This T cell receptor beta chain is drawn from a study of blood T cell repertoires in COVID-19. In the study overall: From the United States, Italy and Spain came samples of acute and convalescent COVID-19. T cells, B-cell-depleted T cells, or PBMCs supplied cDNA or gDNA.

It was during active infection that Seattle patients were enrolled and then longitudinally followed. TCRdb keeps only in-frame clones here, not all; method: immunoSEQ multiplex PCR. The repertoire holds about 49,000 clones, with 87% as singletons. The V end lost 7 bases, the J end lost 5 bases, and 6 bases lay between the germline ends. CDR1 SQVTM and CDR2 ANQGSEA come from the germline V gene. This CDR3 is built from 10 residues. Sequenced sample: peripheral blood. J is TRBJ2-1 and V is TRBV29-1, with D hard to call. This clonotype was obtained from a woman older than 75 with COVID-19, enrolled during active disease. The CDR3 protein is CSASDNEQFF. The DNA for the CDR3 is TGCAGCGCCTCAGACAATGAGCAGTTCTTC.